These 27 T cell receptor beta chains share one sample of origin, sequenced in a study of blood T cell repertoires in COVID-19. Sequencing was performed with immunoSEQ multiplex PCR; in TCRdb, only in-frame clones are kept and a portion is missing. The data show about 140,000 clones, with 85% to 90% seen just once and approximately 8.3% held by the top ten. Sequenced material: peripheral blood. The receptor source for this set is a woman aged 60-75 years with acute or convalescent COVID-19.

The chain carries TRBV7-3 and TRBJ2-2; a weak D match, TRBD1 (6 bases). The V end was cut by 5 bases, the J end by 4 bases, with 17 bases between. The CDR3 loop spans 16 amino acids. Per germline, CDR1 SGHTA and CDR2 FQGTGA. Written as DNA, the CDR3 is TGTGCCAGCAGCCCCCTGGGGGCAGGGACCACCGGGGAGCTGTTTTTT. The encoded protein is CASSPLGAGTTGELFF.

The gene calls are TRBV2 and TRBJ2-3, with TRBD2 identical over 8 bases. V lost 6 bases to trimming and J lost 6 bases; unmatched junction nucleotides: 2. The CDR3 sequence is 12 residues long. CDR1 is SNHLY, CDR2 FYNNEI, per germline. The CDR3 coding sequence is TGTGCCAGCAGGACTAGCGAGGATACGCAGTATTTT. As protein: CASRTSEDTQYF.

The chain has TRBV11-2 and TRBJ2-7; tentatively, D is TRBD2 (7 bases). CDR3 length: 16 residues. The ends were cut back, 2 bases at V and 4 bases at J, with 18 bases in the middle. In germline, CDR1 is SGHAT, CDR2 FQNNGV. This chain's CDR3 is CASSLLGGGGNYEQYF. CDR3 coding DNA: TGTGCCAGCAGCTTACTAGGAGGGGGGGGCAATTACGAGCAGTACTTC.

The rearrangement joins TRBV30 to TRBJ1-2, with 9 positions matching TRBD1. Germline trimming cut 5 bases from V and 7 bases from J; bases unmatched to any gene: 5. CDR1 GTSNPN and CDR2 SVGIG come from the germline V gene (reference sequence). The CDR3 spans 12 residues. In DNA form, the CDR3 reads TGTGCCTGGGCACAGGGGGCGTTTGGCTACACCTTC. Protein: CAWAQGAFGYTF.

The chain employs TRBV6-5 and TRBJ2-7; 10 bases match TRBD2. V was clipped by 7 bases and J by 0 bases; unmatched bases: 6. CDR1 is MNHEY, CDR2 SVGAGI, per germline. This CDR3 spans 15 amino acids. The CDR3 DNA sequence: TGTGCCAGCAAACCACTAGCGGGAAGCTCCTACGAGCAGTACTTC. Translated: CASKPLAGSSYEQYF.

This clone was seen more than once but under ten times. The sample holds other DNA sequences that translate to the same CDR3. The CDR3, as DNA: TGTGCCAGTAGGGCCACGAGCACAGATACGCAGTATTTT. Residues: CASRATSTDTQYF. The rearrangement uses TRBV19 and TRBJ2-3; D remains ambiguous. The CDR3 is made up of 13 amino acids. The germline V and J ends were trimmed by 6 bases and 0 bases, with 7 bases remaining between them. CDR1 LNHDA and CDR2 SQIVND come from the germline V gene (reference sequence).

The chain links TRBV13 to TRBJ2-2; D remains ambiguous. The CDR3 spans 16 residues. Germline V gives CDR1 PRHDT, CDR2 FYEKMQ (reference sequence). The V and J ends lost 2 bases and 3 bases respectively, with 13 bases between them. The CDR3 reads CASSLFQDSHTGELFF. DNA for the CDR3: TGTGCCAGCAGCTTATTTCAAGACTCCCACACCGGGGAGCTGTTTTTT.

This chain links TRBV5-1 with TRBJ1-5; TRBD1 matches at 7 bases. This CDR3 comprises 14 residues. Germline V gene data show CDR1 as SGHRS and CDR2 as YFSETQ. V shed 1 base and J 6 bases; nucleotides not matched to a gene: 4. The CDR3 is CASSLSRGSQPQHF. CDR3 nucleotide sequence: TGCGCCAGCAGCTTGAGCAGGGGGAGTCAGCCCCAGCATTTT.

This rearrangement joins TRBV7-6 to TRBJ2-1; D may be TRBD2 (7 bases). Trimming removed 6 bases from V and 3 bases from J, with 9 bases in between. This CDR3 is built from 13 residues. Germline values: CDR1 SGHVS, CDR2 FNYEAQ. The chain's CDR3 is CASRGGDYNEQFF. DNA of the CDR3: TGTGCCAGCAGAGGGGGGGACTACAATGAGCAGTTCTTC.

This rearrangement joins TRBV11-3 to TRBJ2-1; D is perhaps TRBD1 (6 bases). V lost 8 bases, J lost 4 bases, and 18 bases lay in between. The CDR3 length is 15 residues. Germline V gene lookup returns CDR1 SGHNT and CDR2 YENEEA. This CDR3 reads CASAGGQGKYNEQFF. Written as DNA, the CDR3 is TGTGCCAGCGCTGGGGGCCAGGGAAAATACAATGAGCAGTTCTTC.

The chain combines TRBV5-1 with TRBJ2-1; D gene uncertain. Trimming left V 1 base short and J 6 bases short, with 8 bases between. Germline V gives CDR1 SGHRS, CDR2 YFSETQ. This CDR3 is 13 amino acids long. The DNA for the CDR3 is TGCGCCAGCAGCTTGTTCTCGTCCAATGAGCAGTTCTTC. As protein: CASSLFSSNEQFF.

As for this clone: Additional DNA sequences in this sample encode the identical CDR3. CDR3: CASSSRNTEAFF. CDR3 nucleotide sequence: TGTGCCAGCAGTTCTAGGAACACTGAAGCTTTCTTT. The rearrangement links TRBV28 to TRBJ1-1, with D unclear. V was clipped by 4 bases and J by 1 base, with 4 bases between them. This CDR3 spans 12 amino acids. CDR1 MDHEN and CDR2 SYDVKM come from the germline V gene.

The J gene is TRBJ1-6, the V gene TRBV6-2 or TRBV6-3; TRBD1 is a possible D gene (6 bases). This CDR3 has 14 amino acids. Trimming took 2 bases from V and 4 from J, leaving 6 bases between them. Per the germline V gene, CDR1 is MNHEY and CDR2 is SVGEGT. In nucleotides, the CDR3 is TGTGCCAGCAGTTACGGACAGTATAATTCACCCCTCCACTTT. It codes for CASSYGQYNSPLHF.

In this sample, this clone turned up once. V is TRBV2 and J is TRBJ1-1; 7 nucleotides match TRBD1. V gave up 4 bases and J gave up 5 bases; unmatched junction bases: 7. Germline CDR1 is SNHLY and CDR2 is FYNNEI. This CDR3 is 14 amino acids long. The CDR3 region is CASSGAGGDTEAFF. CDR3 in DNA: TGTGCCAGCAGTGGGGCAGGGGGTGATACTGAAGCTTTCTTT.

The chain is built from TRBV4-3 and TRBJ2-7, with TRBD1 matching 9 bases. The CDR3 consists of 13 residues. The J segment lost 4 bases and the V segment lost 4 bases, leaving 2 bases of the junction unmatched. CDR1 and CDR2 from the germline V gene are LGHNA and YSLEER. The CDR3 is CASSPDRGYEQYF. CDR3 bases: TGCGCCAGCAGCCCCGACAGGGGGTACGAGCAGTACTTC.

The CDR3 region has the DNA TGTGCCAGCAGTTACAAAGGGGGCTATAGGAATGAGCAGTTCTTC. Amino acids: CASSYKGGYRNEQFF. The J gene is TRBJ2-1, the V gene TRBV6-5, with TRBD1 identical over 7 bases. Germline V lookup: CDR1 MNHEY, CDR2 SVGAGI. The CDR3 loop spans 15 amino acids. With V trimmed by 2 bases and J by 7 bases, 8 bases remained unmatched.

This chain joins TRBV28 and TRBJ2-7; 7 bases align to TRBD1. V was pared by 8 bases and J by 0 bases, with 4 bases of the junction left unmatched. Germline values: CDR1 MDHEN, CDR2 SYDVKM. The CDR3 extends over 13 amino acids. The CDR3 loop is CASAGDSSYEQYF. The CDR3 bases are TGTGCCAGCGCCGGGGACAGCTCCTACGAGCAGTACTTC.

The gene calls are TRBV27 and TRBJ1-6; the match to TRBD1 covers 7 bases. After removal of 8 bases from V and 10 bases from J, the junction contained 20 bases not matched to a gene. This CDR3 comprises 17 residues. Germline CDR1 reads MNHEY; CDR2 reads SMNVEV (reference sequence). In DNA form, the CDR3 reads TGTGCCAGCTCTACAATCATGACAGGGAATTTAGGGTCACCCCTCCACTTT. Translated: CASSTIMTGNLGSPLHF.

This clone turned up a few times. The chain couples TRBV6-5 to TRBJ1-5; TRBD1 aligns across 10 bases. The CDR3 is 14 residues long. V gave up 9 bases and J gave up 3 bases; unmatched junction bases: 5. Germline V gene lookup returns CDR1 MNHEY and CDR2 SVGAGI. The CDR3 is CASRGQGNNQPQHF. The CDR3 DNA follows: TGTGCCAGTCGGGGACAGGGGAACAATCAGCCCCAGCATTTT.

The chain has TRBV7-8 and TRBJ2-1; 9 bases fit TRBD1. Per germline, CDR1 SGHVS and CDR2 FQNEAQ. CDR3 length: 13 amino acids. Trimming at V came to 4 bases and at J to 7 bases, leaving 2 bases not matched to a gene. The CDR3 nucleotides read TGTGCCAGCAGCTCCGGACAGGGGAATGAGCAGTTCTTC. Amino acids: CASSSGQGNEQFF.

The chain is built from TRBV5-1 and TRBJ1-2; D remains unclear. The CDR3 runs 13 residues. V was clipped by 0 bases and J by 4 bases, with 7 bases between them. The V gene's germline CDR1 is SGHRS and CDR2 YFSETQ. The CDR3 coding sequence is TGCGCCAGCAGCTTGGGGGCAGTCTATGGCTACACCTTC. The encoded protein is CASSLGAVYGYTF.

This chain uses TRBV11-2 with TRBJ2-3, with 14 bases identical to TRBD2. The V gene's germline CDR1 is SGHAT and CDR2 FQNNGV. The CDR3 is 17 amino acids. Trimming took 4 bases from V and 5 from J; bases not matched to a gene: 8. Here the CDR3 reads CASSSRLAGGQGDTQYF. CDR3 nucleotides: TGTGCCAGCAGCTCGAGACTAGCGGGGGGGCAGGGAGATACGCAGTATTTT.

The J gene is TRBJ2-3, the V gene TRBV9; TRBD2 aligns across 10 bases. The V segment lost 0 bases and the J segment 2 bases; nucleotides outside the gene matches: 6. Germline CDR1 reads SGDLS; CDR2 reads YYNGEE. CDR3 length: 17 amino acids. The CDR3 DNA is TGTGCCAGCAGCGTAGTAGGAGCGGGGGGGATCACAGATACGCAGTATTTT. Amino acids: CASSVVGAGGITDTQYF. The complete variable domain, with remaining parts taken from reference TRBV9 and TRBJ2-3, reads DSGVTQTPKHLITATGQRVTLRCSPRSGDLSVYWYQQSLDQGLQFLIQYYNGEERAKGNILERFSAQQFPDLHSELNLSSLELGDSALYFCASSVVGAGGITDTQYFGPGTRLTVL.

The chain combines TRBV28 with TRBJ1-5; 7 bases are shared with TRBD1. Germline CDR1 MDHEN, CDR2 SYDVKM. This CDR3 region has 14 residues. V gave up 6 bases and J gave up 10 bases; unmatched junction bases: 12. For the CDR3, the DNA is TGTGCCAGCAGCTCGACAGGGTCACCGCGTCCCCAGCATTTT. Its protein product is CASSSTGSPRPQHF.

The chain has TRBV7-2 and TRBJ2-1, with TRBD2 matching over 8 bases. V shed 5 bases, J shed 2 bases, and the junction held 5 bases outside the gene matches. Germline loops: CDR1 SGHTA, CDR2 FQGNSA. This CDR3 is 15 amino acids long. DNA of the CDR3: TGTGCCAGCAGCCGGGGGGGCCTGGCCTACAATGAGCAGTTCTTC. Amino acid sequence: CASSRGGLAYNEQFF.

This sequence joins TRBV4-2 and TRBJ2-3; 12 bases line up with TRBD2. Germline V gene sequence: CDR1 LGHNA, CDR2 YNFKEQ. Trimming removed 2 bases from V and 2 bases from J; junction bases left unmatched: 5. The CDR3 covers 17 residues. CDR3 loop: CASSQRLAGEITDTQYF. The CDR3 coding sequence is TGTGCCAGCAGCCAAAGACTAGCGGGGGAAATCACAGATACGCAGTATTTT.

CDR3 amino acids: CASSPMYNSPLHF. The CDR3 DNA follows: TGTGCCAGCAGCCCCATGTATAATTCACCCCTCCACTTT. The V call is TRBV9, the J call TRBJ1-6; D is undetermined. The CDR3 runs 13 residues. V was pared by 4 bases and J by 4 bases, with 6 bases between. The V gene's germline CDR1 is SGDLS and CDR2 YYNGEE.